This T cell receptor beta chain is drawn from a study of blood T cell repertoires in COVID-19. Study at large: Samples representing acute and convalescent COVID-19 were sourced from the United States, Italy and Spain. Nucleic acid was either cDNA or gDNA, and it came from T cells, B-cell-depleted T cells, or PBMCs.

The CDR3 is 16 residues long. CDR1 and CDR2 (germline): LNHDA, SQIVND (reference sequence). V lost 5 bases, J lost 2 bases, and 8 bases stayed unmatched. In its sample, this clone was seen once. Per the original data handling: From reference gene primer amplification, estimates of nucleated cell counts were derived. The assay was immunoSEQ multiplex PCR, and TCRdb's table has in-frame clones only and misses some. The DNA was the basis for D and trimming; V, J and clone size are from that table. The sample lists 85,000 to 100,000 clones, roughly 75% occurring once. Sample: peripheral blood. The chain uses TRBV19 and TRBJ1-5; 8 positions match TRBD1. The clonotype originates from a man in his fifties who had recovered from COVID-19. The CDR3 DNA follows: TGTGCCAGTAGTGTTCCCCAGGGGGCTGGCAATCAGCCCCAGCATTTT. This encodes CASSVPQGAGNQPQHF.